Below, 5 T cell receptor beta chains from the same sample are listed, as sequenced in a study of lymphopenia after photon versus proton radiotherapy. Data came from immunoSEQ multiplex PCR; TCRdb stores just in-frame clones and leaves some out. The sample comprises around 16,000 clones, 70% to 90% of which are singletons, and 55% to 70% rests with the top ten. Material: peripheral blood, obtained from a patient treated with proton-based radiotherapy. The receptors were gathered from a woman in her fifties or sixties with cholangiocarcinoma. Some clones in this sample may be carry-over from other donors' samples.

The chain couples TRBV19 to TRBJ2-3, with D perhaps being TRBD1 or TRBD2 (5 bases each). V was shortened by 5 bases and J by 5 bases, with 11 bases between the two germline ends. In germline, CDR1 is LNHDA, CDR2 SQIVND (reference sequence). This CDR3 is built from 13 residues. The CDR3: CASSRRGGDTQYF. The CDR3 nucleotides read TGTGCCAGTAGTCGACGGGGCGGAGATACGCAGTATTTT.

The chain employs TRBV9 and TRBJ1-2; maybe TRBD1 (5 bases). The V gene lost 0 bases and the J gene lost 4 bases, with 13 bases spanning the gap. Germline loops: CDR1 SGDLS, CDR2 YYNGEE. This CDR3 has 15 amino acids. CDR3 loop: CASSVGGGFPYGYTF. The CDR3 DNA reads TGTGCCAGCAGCGTAGGGGGCGGGTTCCCCTATGGCTACACCTTC.

The chain recombines TRBV6-5 with TRBJ2-7; possibly TRBD2 for D (5 bases). The V and J ends lost 0 bases and 1 base respectively, with 7 bases between them. The germline CDR1 and CDR2 sequences are MNHEY and SVGAGI. This CDR3 has 14 residues. CDR3 sequence reads: CASSYSRDSYEQYF. For the CDR3, the DNA is TGTGCCAGCAGTTACTCGAGGGATTCCTACGAGCAGTACTTC.

V usage is TRBV29-1 and J usage is TRBJ1-4; weak D call: TRBD1 (6 bases). With 6 bases removed from V and 7 bases from J, the gap between germline ends came to 12 bases. The V gene's germline CDR1 is SQVTM and CDR2 ANQGSEA. CDR3 length: 12 residues. CDR3 sequence reads: CSVPGAGEKLFF. Written as DNA, the CDR3 is TGCAGCGTCCCAGGGGCGGGTGAAAAACTGTTTTTT.

The V and J genes are TRBV10-1 and TRBJ1-2; D may be TRBD1 (6 bases). CDR1 is WNHNN and CDR2 is SYGVQD in the germline V gene (reference sequence). The ends were cut back, 5 bases at V and 3 bases at J, with 10 bases in the middle. This CDR3 comprises 13 residues. The CDR3 bases are TGCGCCAGCAGTAAAGGGGGAGACTATGGCTACACCTTC. Residues: CASSKGGDYGYTF.